The present T cell receptor (beta chain) was sequenced within a study of early T cells in non-severe SARS-CoV-2 infection. As for the study in general: Sequenced material consisted of bulk RNA (from unsorted whole blood), and chains were unpaired.

Each CDR3 protein is one row after TCRdb ran MiXCR on the 5' RACE reads. The sample comprises 70,000 to 85,000 distinct CDR3 sequences, about 12% of which are singletons, and around a sixth rests with the top ten. In its sample, this clonotype was seen a few times. With 11 bases clipped from V and 7 bases from J, the junction kept 16 bases outside the gene matches. CDR3 length: 16 amino acids. Germline CDR1 MNHNY, CDR2 SVGAGI (reference sequence). The clonotype originates from an adult who was a healthcare worker with PCR-confirmed SARS-CoV-2 infection or an uninfected control (not recorded which). The donor label of this sample is uncertain. The chain links TRBV6-6 to TRBJ1-4; 10 bases are shared with TRBD1. The sample was whole blood, taken at baseline. The CDR3: CAGAGTGEETVEKLFF. The CDR3 DNA reads as TGTGCCGGAGCCGGGACAGGGGAGGAGACCGTTGAAAAACTGTTTTTT.